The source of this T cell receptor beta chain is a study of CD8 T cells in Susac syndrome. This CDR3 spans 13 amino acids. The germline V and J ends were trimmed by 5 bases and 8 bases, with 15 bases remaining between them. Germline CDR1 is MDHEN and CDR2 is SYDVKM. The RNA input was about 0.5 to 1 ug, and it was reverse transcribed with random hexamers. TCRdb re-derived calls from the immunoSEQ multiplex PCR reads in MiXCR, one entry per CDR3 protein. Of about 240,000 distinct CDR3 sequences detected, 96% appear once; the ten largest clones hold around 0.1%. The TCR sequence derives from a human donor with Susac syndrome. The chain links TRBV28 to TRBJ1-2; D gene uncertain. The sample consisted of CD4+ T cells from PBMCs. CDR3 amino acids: CASSEFRTRGYTF. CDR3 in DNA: TGTGCCAGCAGTGAGTTCAGGACCCGAGGCTACACCTTC.